This entry is about one T cell receptor (beta chain). The antigen is unknown. Using immunoSEQ multiplex PCR, the repertoire was profiled, and TCRdb retains in-frame clones only, with some absent. Counted here are under 150,000 clones, 80% to 95% occurring once; the ten biggest clones make up roughly 3.5%. The record originates from a study of T cell responses to AZD1222 COVID-19 vaccine. Study-wide points: The donor cohort was predominantly white British with a female majority, and clonal diversity may have been underestimated. Increases in Spike-specific TCR breadth and depth were seen after two AZD1222 doses.

There are 15 residues in the CDR3. From germline, CDR1 is SEHNR and CDR2 FQNEAQ (reference sequence). V shed 3 bases, J shed 5 bases, and the junction held 8 bases outside the gene matches. The TCR comes from an adult who received the AZD1222 COVID-19 vaccine. The sample was peripheral blood, taken 28 days after the second AZD1222 dose. The V and J genes are TRBV7-9 and TRBJ2-7, with TRBD1 matching 9 bases. The CDR3 coding sequence is TGTGCCAGCAGCTTGAGTGGGACAGGGCCCCACGAGCAGTACTTC. Residues: CASSLSGTGPHEQYF. Looking up the rest from reference TRBV7-9 and TRBJ2-7 gives the full variable domain: DTGVSQNPRHKITKRGQNVTFRCDPISEHNRLYWYRQTLGQGPEFLTYFQNEAQLEKSRLLSDRFSAERPKGSFSTLEIQRTEQGDSAMYLCASSLSGTGPHEQYFGPGTRLTVT.